This passage covers 23 T cell receptor beta chains from one sample sequenced in a study of T cells in Graves' hyperthyroidism and ophthalmopathy. Researchers took RNA transcripts and amplified the TCR beta CDR3 regions from them. Primed by the HTBI set, a first-round RT-PCR was run on the TCR CDR3. From the multiplex PCR reads, TCRdb called clonotypes with MiXCR, one entry per CDR3 protein. This sample yields fewer than 900,000 distinct CDR3 sequences, of which 15% to 20% are seen a single time; 16% belongs to the top ten. The sample taken for sequencing was blood. The receptors come from a woman aged 45-65 years with Graves' hyperthyroidism that later progressed to Graves' ophthalmopathy.

V is TRBV2 and J is TRBJ2-7, with 9 bases identical to TRBD2. Germline loops: CDR1 SNHLY, CDR2 FYNNEI. This CDR3 has 13 residues. The J segment lost 4 bases and the V segment lost 7 bases, leaving 5 bases of the junction unmatched. The CDR3 coding sequence is TGTGCCAGCAAGTCGCTAGCGGGGTACGAGCAGTACTTC. Its protein product is CASKSLAGYEQYF.

CDR3 loop: CAWSVSAAYEQYF. CDR3 bases: TGTGCCTGGAGTGTATCGGCTGCCTACGAGCAGTACTTC. The chain recombines TRBV30 with TRBJ2-7; no clear D. The CDR3 runs 13 residues. V was cut by 0 bases and J by 2 bases, with 8 bases left in between. The germline CDR1 and CDR2 sequences are GTSNPN and SVGIG (reference sequence). Full variable domain (outside the CDR3, taken from reference TRBV30 and TRBJ2-7): SQTIHQWPATLVQPVGSPLSLECTVEGTSNPNLYWYRQAAGRGLQLLFYSVGIGQISSEVPQNLSASRPQDRQFILSSKKLLLSDSGFYLCAWSVSAAYEQYFGPGTRLTVT.

This clonotype has just a few counts. The rearrangement uses TRBV9 and TRBJ2-5, with D hard to call. The V gene's germline CDR1 is SGDLS and CDR2 YYNGEE. The V and J ends lost 4 bases and 5 bases respectively, with 18 bases between them. This CDR3 has 15 amino acids. The CDR3 coding sequence is TGTGCCAGCAGCCCTCGGGTCGGATCTGGGGAGACCCAGTACTTC. Its translation is CASSPRVGSGETQYF.

The V gene is TRBV2, the J gene TRBJ1-4; tentatively, D is TRBD1 (6 bases). The ends were cut back, 9 bases at V and 7 bases at J, with 21 bases in the middle. Per germline, CDR1 SNHLY and CDR2 FYNNEI. The length of the CDR3 is 15 residues. The CDR3: CARAGTPGGTEKLFF. CDR3 sequence (DNA): TGTGCCAGGGCCGGGACACCCGGCGGTACTGAAAAACTGTTTTTT.

This clonotype was observed at least ten times. This rearrangement joins TRBV12-3 or TRBV12-4 to TRBJ2-1, with 8 bases aligning to TRBD2. There are 16 residues in the CDR3. J gave up 2 bases and V 1 base, and 4 bases lay outside the gene matches. The CDR3 coding sequence is TGTGCCAGCAGTTTAGAGGCGGGGGGACCCTACAATGAGCAGTTCTTC. Translation gives CASSLEAGGPYNEQFF.

The CDR3 DNA sequence: TGTGCCAGTAAGGATCAGGGGTTCGGTTCCACTGAAGCTTTCTTT. Protein product: CASKDQGFGSTEAFF. V usage is TRBV19 and J usage is TRBJ1-1, with D possibly TRBD1 on 6 matching bases. The germline CDR1 and CDR2 sequences are LNHDA and SQIVND (reference sequence). The CDR3 sequence is 15 residues long. Trimming cost V 7 bases and J 4 bases, with 19 bases left between them.

This chain connects TRBV6-2 or TRBV6-3 to TRBJ1-2, with no clear D. Germline V gene lookup returns CDR1 MNHEY and CDR2 SVGEGT. V gave up 7 bases and J gave up 0 bases, with 9 bases separating them. The CDR3 consists of 13 residues. DNA for the CDR3: TGTGCCAGCACGGGAAGGCCTAACTATGGCTACACCTTC. Amino acids: CASTGRPNYGYTF.

This clonotype turned up a few times. The J gene is TRBJ2-3, the V gene TRBV20-1, with 9 bases matching TRBD2. This CDR3 comprises 14 residues. Germline trimming cut 6 bases from V and 6 bases from J; bases unmatched to any gene: 10. Germline lookup yields CDR1 DFQATT and CDR2 SNEGSKA (reference sequence). CDR3 coding DNA: TGCAGTGCCATAGCGGGGGCCGGGGGGGATACGCAGTATTTT. Translated: CSAIAGAGGDTQYF.

The J gene is TRBJ1-3, the V gene TRBV2, with a weak D call TRBD1 (5 bases). This CDR3 is built from 13 residues. V was clipped by 7 bases and J by 3 bases, with 10 bases between them. The germline gives CDR1 SNHLY, CDR2 FYNNEI. In DNA, the CDR3 is TGTGCCAGCACCCAGGGTGGTGGAAACACCATATATTTT. It is translated as CASTQGGGNTIYF.

This clonotype has a handful of counts. The V call is TRBV20-1, the J call TRBJ2-1, with 7 bases lining up with TRBD2. With V trimmed by 1 base and J by 12 bases, 9 bases remained unmatched. This CDR3 comprises 13 residues. CDR1 and CDR2 (germline): DFQATT, SNEGSKA (reference sequence). In DNA, the CDR3 is TGCAGTGCTAGAGCCCCCGGGGGGTACGGGCAGTTCTTC. Its protein is CSARAPGGYGQFF.

Details on this clonotype: One end of the junction does not line up with germline, which may come from a read error. The chain employs TRBV7-8 and TRBJ1-1; D gene ambiguous. CDR1 SGHVS and CDR2 FQNEAQ come from the germline V gene. This CDR3 region has 13 residues. In DNA, the CDR3 is TGTGCCAGCAGCCCGGTCGTGAACACTGAAGCTTCCTTT. It encodes CASSPVVNTEASF. The whole variable domain, filled in from reference TRBV7-8 and TRBJ1-1, reads GAGVSQSPRYKVAKRGQDVALRCDPISGHVSLFWYQQALGQGPEFLTYFQNEAQLDKSGLPSDRFFAERPEGSVSTLKIQRTQQEDSAVYLCASSPVVNTEASFGQGTRLTVV.

There are a few counts of this clonotype. V gene TRBV12-3 or TRBV12-4 combines with J gene TRBJ2-4; perhaps D is TRBD1 or TRBD2 (5 bases each). The CDR3 consists of 16 residues. Trimming cost V 3 bases and J 6 bases, with 18 bases left between them. The CDR3 nucleotides are TGTGCCAGCAGTTTTCTGGGACCCCGGCACGGAAACATTCAGTACTTC. Its protein is CASSFLGPRHGNIQYF.

This clonotype occurred many times. The chain carries TRBV20-1 and TRBJ2-3, with a tentative D call TRBD1 (5 bases). Per germline, CDR1 DFQATT and CDR2 SNEGSKA (reference sequence). The CDR3 contains 16 residues. Trimming took 4 bases from V and 6 from J, leaving 23 bases between them. The CDR3 region is CSAIGAGSIRRDTQYF. CDR3 bases: TGCAGTGCTATTGGCGCAGGGTCAATACGACGGGATACGCAGTATTTT.

The CDR3 DNA reads TGTGCCAGCAGCCAGACGGGACGGGACTTCTATGGCTACACCTTC. Its translation: CASSQTGRDFYGYTF. V usage is TRBV3-1 and J usage is TRBJ1-2; possibly TRBD1 for D (5 bases). Trimming removed 3 bases at V and 4 bases at J, with 15 bases between. This CDR3 is 15 amino acids long. CDR1 and CDR2 (germline): LGHDT, YNNKEL (reference sequence).

A note on this clonotype: One base away lies a much larger clone, so this may be a sequencing read error. This chain links TRBV10-2 with TRBJ1-1; D unclear. The germline V gene has CDR1 WSHSY and CDR2 SAAADI. CDR3 length equals 16 residues. The CDR3 nucleotides are TGCGCCAACAGTGAGCTTCTACAGCGTATGAACACTGAAGCTTTCTTT. Residues: CANSELLQRMNTEAFF.

This clonotype was counted many times. The rearrangement links TRBV5-4 to TRBJ2-3; 10 bases agree with TRBD2. From germline, CDR1 is SGHNT and CDR2 YYREEE (reference sequence). CDR3 length equals 18 residues. Losses at the gene ends were 1 base for V and 0 bases for J; bases not matched to a gene: 8. DNA for the CDR3: TGTGCCAGCAGCTTGCCCCAGCGGGGGGGCACTAGCACAGATACGCAGTATTTT. Protein sequence: CASSLPQRGGTSTDTQYF.

This clonotype was found many times. V usage is TRBV12-3 or TRBV12-4 and J usage is TRBJ2-1; no definite D call. The CDR3 is 13 amino acids. The ends were cut back, 7 bases at V and 8 bases at J, with 15 bases in the middle. This CDR3 reads CASIDDLGHEQFF. The CDR3 bases are TGTGCCAGCATCGATGACCTGGGCCATGAGCAGTTCTTC.

V gene TRBV12-3 or TRBV12-4 combines with J gene TRBJ1-2; perhaps TRBD1 as D (6 bases). CDR3 length: 15 residues. V was clipped by 3 bases and J by 4 bases, with 15 bases between them. The CDR3: CASSFGPGVAYGYTF. In DNA, the CDR3 is TGTGCCAGCAGTTTTGGTCCAGGGGTGGCCTATGGCTACACCTTC.

This clonotype came up many times. The chain employs TRBV20-1 and TRBJ1-1; 7 bases match TRBD1. V was pared by 2 bases and J by 6 bases, with 12 bases of the junction left unmatched. The germline gives CDR1 DFQATT, CDR2 SNEGSKA (reference sequence). The CDR3 has 15 residues. For the CDR3, the DNA is TGCAGTGCTAGAACTGGACAGGTTAGGCGGGCTGAAGCTTTCTTT. Translation: CSARTGQVRRAEAFF.

The chain carries TRBV20-1 and TRBJ2-4; D gene uncertain. V was pared by 6 bases and J by 6 bases, with 18 bases between. CDR3 length: 14 residues. CDR1 is DFQATT and CDR2 is SNEGSKA in the germline V gene (reference sequence). CDR3 loop: CSAPGASSRNIQYF. The CDR3 coding sequence is TGCAGTGCCCCGGGCGCCTCATCCAGAAACATTCAGTACTTC.

This clonotype has just a few counts. V and J are TRBV4-1 and TRBJ2-3; D is unclear. Trimming shortened V by 1 base and J by 5 bases, and 7 bases separated the two germline ends. The CDR3 spans 13 residues. The germline gives CDR1 MGHRA, CDR2 YSYEKL. CDR3 sequence reads: CASSQGSEDTQYF. CDR3 nucleotides: TGCGCCAGCAGCCAAGGATCCGAAGATACGCAGTATTTT.

This clonotype turned up a few times. The rearrangement joins TRBV6-1 to TRBJ1-4; D perhaps matches TRBD1 (5 bases). The V and J ends lost 5 bases and 5 bases respectively, with 12 bases between them. CDR1 and CDR2 (germline): MNHNS, SASEGT. The CDR3 consists of 14 residues. In DNA form, the CDR3 reads TGTGCCAGCAGTTGGGACCCAGCAAATGAAAAACTGTTTTTT. Protein sequence: CASSWDPANEKLFF.

This clonotype was picked up many times. The rearrangement uses TRBV2 and TRBJ1-1, with D uncertain. The CDR3 is 13 amino acids. V was trimmed by 6 bases and J by 2 bases, leaving 10 bases between them. Germline values: CDR1 SNHLY, CDR2 FYNNEI. In DNA, the CDR3 is TGTGCCAGCAGCCGGCACGCAAACACTGAAGCTTTCTTT. Translation gives CASSRHANTEAFF.